The 32 T cell receptor beta chains below all came from one sample that was sequenced in a study of Ad26.COV2.S vaccination and SARS-CoV-2 variants. Treatment noted: 15 to 20 received Ad26.COV2.S at low or high dose, single or two shots; roughly 5 received placebo; per-sample allocation not given. At day 63 after the first vaccine or placebo injection, samples were drawn. Profiled with immunoSEQ multiplex PCR; TCRdb holds only in-frame clones, not every one. Here the sample spans about 500,000 clones, nearly 90% being singletons. The sequencing used peripheral blood, collected in a trial of Ad26.COV2.S vaccine versus placebo. All receptors derive from a person aged 18-60 years who received the Ad26.COV2.S COVID-19 vaccine or a placebo.

V is TRBV10-3 and J is TRBJ2-7, with 9 bases lining up with TRBD1. The CDR3 is made up of 14 amino acids. The V gene's germline CDR1 is ENHRY and CDR2 SYGVKD. V trimming: 3 bases; J trimming: 2 bases; junction bases outside the gene matches: 2. CDR3 sequence: CAISDGTGTYEQYF. Written as DNA, the CDR3 is TGTGCCATCAGTGACGGGACAGGGACCTACGAGCAGTACTTC.

V gene TRBV18 combines with J gene TRBJ1-1; a possible D gene is TRBD1 (6 bases). The CDR3 consists of 19 residues. The germline V gene has CDR1 KGHSH and CDR2 LQKENI. The germline V and J ends were trimmed by 2 bases and 0 bases, with 22 bases remaining between them. CDR3 coding DNA: TGTGCCAGCTCACCAATTCCAGGGGCCCTCCTCCTAATGAACACTGAAGCTTTCTTT. Protein: CASSPIPGALLLMNTEAFF. The full variable domain, completed using reference TRBV18 and TRBJ1-1, is NAGVMQNPRHLVRRRGQEARLRCSPMKGHSHVYWYRQLPEEGLKFMVYLQKENIIDESGMPKERFSAEFPKEGPSILRIQQVVRGDSAAYFCASSPIPGALLLMNTEAFFGQGTRLTVV.

J is TRBJ2-6 and V is TRBV19; 8 bases line up with TRBD2. Germline values: CDR1 LNHDA, CDR2 SQIVND (reference sequence). Losses at the gene ends were 3 bases for V and 1 base for J; bases not matched to a gene: 2. This CDR3 has 16 amino acids. The CDR3 protein is CASSIGRASGANVLTF. DNA for the CDR3: TGTGCCAGTAGTATCGGGAGGGCTTCTGGGGCCAACGTCCTGACTTTC.

The V and J genes are TRBV6-1 and TRBJ1-1; D is undetermined. The CDR3 has 13 amino acids. From germline, CDR1 is MNHNS and CDR2 SASEGT. The V and J ends lost 3 bases and 8 bases respectively, with 13 bases between them. The CDR3 DNA sequence: TGTGCCAGCAGTGATCACCACAGAGGAGAAGCTTTCTTT. Translated, it gives CASSDHHRGEAFF.

The genes are TRBV11-2 and TRBJ2-2; D not certain. The CDR3 spans 14 residues. Germline V lookup: CDR1 SGHAT, CDR2 FQNNGV. V lost 4 bases and J lost 4, with 10 bases in between. CDR3: CASSYRQSTGELFF. The CDR3, as DNA: TGTGCCAGCAGCTACCGGCAGAGCACCGGGGAGCTGTTTTTT.

The CDR3 reads CASSRPANYGYTF. CDR3 in DNA: TGTGCCAGCAGTCGACCGGCGAACTATGGCTACACCTTC. This chain connects TRBV2 to TRBJ1-2; D call uncertain. The CDR3 has 13 residues. CDR1 SNHLY and CDR2 FYNNEI come from the germline V gene. The V gene lost 5 bases and the J gene lost 2 bases, with 9 bases spanning the gap.

V gene TRBV19 combines with J gene TRBJ1-6; no clear D gene. Germline CDR1 LNHDA, CDR2 SQIVND (reference sequence). This CDR3 comprises 16 residues. V was pared by 6 bases and J by 11 bases, with 23 bases between. CDR3 protein: CASSPVVGSLTPPLHF. The CDR3 DNA sequence: TGTGCCAGTAGCCCCGTGGTGGGGAGCCTTACACCACCCCTCCACTTT.

This chain links TRBV11-2 with TRBJ1-1; D ambiguous. Germline V gene data show CDR1 as SGHAT and CDR2 as FQNNGV. V lost 3 bases to trimming and J lost 1 base, with 6 bases between them. The CDR3 sequence is 13 residues long. CDR3 protein: CASSLRENTEAFF. The CDR3 nucleotides are TGTGCCAGCAGCTTGCGGGAGAACACTGAAGCTTTCTTT.

The chain joins TRBV9 to TRBJ1-3; tentatively, D is TRBD1 (5 bases). V was clipped by 3 bases and J by 0 bases, with 13 bases between them. This CDR3 spans 16 amino acids. In germline, CDR1 is SGDLS, CDR2 YYNGEE. In DNA form, the CDR3 reads TGTGCCAGCAGCGAGGAAGACAGCCTCTCTGGAAACACCATATATTTT. Translated: CASSEEDSLSGNTIYF.

CDR3 in DNA: TGTGCCAGCAGAGGACAGGGGGCGCGAGTTGAGTATGGCTACACCTTC. Its protein is CASRGQGARVEYGYTF. The chain uses TRBV28 and TRBJ1-2; 11 bases align to TRBD1. V dropped 6 bases and J dropped 5; count of bases not matched to a gene: 11. Germline values: CDR1 MDHEN, CDR2 SYDVKM. The CDR3 is 16 amino acids.

The chain employs TRBV7-6 and TRBJ2-3, with D unresolved. Germline assignment: CDR1 SGHVS and CDR2 FNYEAQ. The CDR3 is 14 amino acids. Trimming stripped 1 base from V and 1 base from J, with 6 bases between. CDR3 loop: CASSLVYGTDTQYF. The CDR3 coding sequence is TGTGCCAGCAGCTTAGTTTACGGCACAGATACGCAGTATTTT.

The chain couples TRBV6-6 to TRBJ1-4; D might be TRBD1 (6 bases). This CDR3 is built from 16 residues. Germline CDR1 MNHNY, CDR2 SVGAGI (reference sequence). The V end was cut by 2 bases, the J end by 5 bases, with 15 bases between. CDR3 DNA: TGTGCCAGCAGTTACGGGACTCTCCAGGGGAATGAAAAACTGTTTTTT. Encoded protein: CASSYGTLQGNEKLFF.

The chain couples TRBV20-1 to TRBJ1-5, with D perhaps matching TRBD1 (6 bases). In germline, CDR1 is DFQATT, CDR2 SNEGSKA (reference sequence). This CDR3 has 15 amino acids. The germline V and J ends were trimmed by 3 bases and 6 bases, with 18 bases remaining between them. For the CDR3, the DNA is TGCAGTGCTAGTGGGGCACAGGGCGCTGGTCAGCCCCAGCATTTT. It encodes CSASGAQGAGQPQHF.

J is TRBJ1-6 and V is TRBV7-9; D is perhaps TRBD1 (6 bases). V gave up 5 bases and J gave up 6 bases, with 11 bases separating them. The CDR3 sequence is 14 residues long. Germline CDR1 is SEHNR and CDR2 is FQNEAQ (reference sequence). The CDR3 coding sequence is TGTGCCAGCAGCCAAACACAGGGTAATTCACCCCTCCACTTT. Protein: CASSQTQGNSPLHF.

The chain has TRBV30 and TRBJ1-5; D not certain. V lost 2 bases, J lost 3 bases, and 8 bases lay in between. CDR1 is GTSNPN, CDR2 SVGIG, per germline (reference sequence). The CDR3 spans 13 residues. The CDR3 DNA reads as TGTGCCTGGAGTCTTAGGACCAATCAGCCCCAGCATTTT. Its protein is CAWSLRTNQPQHF.

This chain links TRBV30 with TRBJ2-7; D not certain. The CDR3 is made up of 15 amino acids. Trimming stripped 0 bases from V and 0 bases from J, with 12 bases between. CDR1 is GTSNPN and CDR2 is SVGIG in the germline V gene (reference sequence). The DNA for the CDR3 is TGTGCCTGGAGTGTACCCAAGGCTCCCTCCTACGAGCAGTACTTC. Protein: CAWSVPKAPSYEQYF.

The rearrangement links TRBV24-1 to TRBJ2-3; D remains ambiguous. Trimming shortened V by 4 bases and J by 6 bases, and 10 bases separated the two germline ends. This CDR3 is built from 13 residues. CDR1 and CDR2 (germline): KGHDR, SFDVKD. CDR3 sequence (DNA): TGTGCCACCAGTGACCCCACGGTCGATACGCAGTATTTT. This encodes CATSDPTVDTQYF.

The chain combines TRBV15 with TRBJ2-3; TRBD2 matches 8 bases. CDR1 and CDR2 (germline): LNHNV, YYDKDF (reference sequence). There are 16 residues in the CDR3. V dropped 5 bases and J dropped 3; count of bases not matched to a gene: 10. The CDR3: CATSVRPGLVTDTQYF. CDR3 nucleotide sequence: TGTGCCACCAGCGTGCGGCCGGGACTAGTGACAGATACGCAGTATTTT.

This chain joins TRBV20-1 and TRBJ1-2; D is uncertain. CDR1 is DFQATT, CDR2 SNEGSKA, per germline (reference sequence). The CDR3 contains 15 residues. V dropped 3 bases and J dropped 4 bases, with 18 bases sitting between them. CDR3 sequence reads: CSASPPQKAGYGYTF. The DNA for the CDR3 is TGCAGTGCTAGTCCCCCTCAGAAGGCGGGCTATGGCTACACCTTC.

The chain links TRBV15 to TRBJ2-5; TRBD1 agrees at 8 bases. There are 17 residues in the CDR3. CDR1 and CDR2 (germline): LNHNV, YYDKDF (reference sequence). V lost 0 bases and J lost 1; bases outside the gene matches: 7. The CDR3 loop is CATSRDRTGRSQETQYF. CDR3 DNA sequence: TGTGCCACCAGCAGAGATCGGACAGGGCGATCCCAAGAGACCCAGTACTTC.

J is TRBJ1-2 and V is TRBV5-6; TRBD1 is a possible D gene (5 bases). Germline V gives CDR1 SGHDT, CDR2 YYEEEE. The CDR3 is 14 residues long. Trimming left V 2 bases short and J 3 bases short, with 11 bases between. The CDR3 sequence is CASSFSGFDYGYTF. The CDR3 DNA is TGTGCCAGCAGCTTTTCAGGGTTCGACTATGGCTACACCTTC.

V gene TRBV19 combines with J gene TRBJ2-2, with TRBD2 matching over 10 bases. V dropped 5 bases and J dropped 1; count of bases not matched to a gene: 7. Germline V CDR1 and CDR2: LNHDA, SQIVND (reference sequence). CDR3 length: 17 amino acids. The CDR3 nucleotides are TGTGCCAGTAGTCATAATCTAGCGGGGGAGAACACCGGGGAGCTGTTTTTT. Amino acid sequence: CASSHNLAGENTGELFF.

The chain employs TRBV3-1 (or the pseudogene TRBV3-2) and TRBJ1-5, with TRBD1 matching over 7 bases. Germline trimming cut 4 bases from V and 5 bases from J; bases unmatched to any gene: 5. The CDR3 covers 14 residues. Germline V gene sequence: CDR1 LGHDT, CDR2 YNNKEL (reference sequence). Here the CDR3 reads CASSRKGGHQPQHF. CDR3 coding DNA: TGTGCCAGCAGCCGAAAAGGGGGCCATCAGCCCCAGCATTTT.

The chain recombines TRBV14 with TRBJ2-5; D is possibly TRBD1 (6 bases). The ends were cut back, 4 bases at V and 4 bases at J, with 22 bases in the middle. This CDR3 is 17 amino acids long. The V gene's germline CDR1 is SGHDN and CDR2 FVKESK. Here the CDR3 reads CASSPGRQAGDRETQYF. The CDR3 nucleotides are TGTGCCAGCAGCCCCGGACGACAGGCCGGGGACCGAGAGACCCAGTACTTC.

This sequence joins TRBV29-1 and TRBJ1-2; D may be TRBD1 (6 bases). Germline V CDR1 and CDR2: SQVTM, ANQGSEA. The CDR3 is 13 residues long. V lost 4 bases and J 4 bases, leaving 13 bases between the germline ends. CDR3 in DNA: TGCAGCGTTGTTGACAGGAGACGCTATGGCTACACCTTC. It specifies CSVVDRRRYGYTF.

The chain carries TRBV28 and TRBJ2-1; 9 positions match TRBD1. With 3 bases clipped from V and 4 bases from J, the junction kept 7 bases outside the gene matches. This CDR3 is 16 amino acids long. Germline-derived CDR1 and CDR2 are MDHEN and SYDVKM. The CDR3 DNA reads as TGTGCCAGCAGTTTTTCCGGGACAGGGTCATACAATGAGCAGTTCTTC. Amino acid sequence: CASSFSGTGSYNEQFF.

This chain joins TRBV18 and TRBJ1-1, with unresolved D. CDR1 is KGHSH and CDR2 is LQKENI in the germline V gene. This CDR3 spans 12 amino acids. V lost 4 bases to trimming and J lost 4 bases, with 7 bases between them. The CDR3: CASSLGPTEAFF. The CDR3 region has the DNA TGTGCCAGCTCACTAGGGCCCACTGAAGCTTTCTTT.

The chain couples TRBV11-2 to TRBJ1-1; 7 bases match TRBD1. Germline V gene lookup returns CDR1 SGHAT and CDR2 FQNNGV. J gave up 1 base and V 8 bases, and 4 bases lay outside the gene matches. The CDR3 is made up of 13 amino acids. The CDR3 bases are TGTGCCAGCCGCAGGGGGGAGAACACTGAAGCTTTCTTT. The encoded protein is CASRRGENTEAFF.

V and J are TRBV25-1 and TRBJ1-2; tentative D call: TRBD1 (5 bases). Germline V CDR1 and CDR2: MGHDK, SYGVNS. This CDR3 spans 15 amino acids. The V gene lost 4 bases and the J gene lost 1 base, with 13 bases spanning the gap. This chain's CDR3 is CASSGRTTGNYGYTF. DNA of the CDR3: TGTGCCAGCAGTGGAAGGACAACCGGTAACTATGGCTACACCTTC.

V and J are TRBV19 and TRBJ1-5, with D hard to call. The CDR3 has 15 amino acids. Germline values: CDR1 LNHDA, CDR2 SQIVND (reference sequence). V dropped 1 base and J dropped 0 bases, with 7 bases sitting between them. The CDR3 region is CASSIVPYSNQPQHF. CDR3 coding DNA: TGTGCCAGTAGTATAGTACCGTATAGCAATCAGCCCCAGCATTTT.

This chain uses TRBV3-1 (or the pseudogene TRBV3-2) with TRBJ1-2; D is possibly TRBD1 (5 bases). Germline loops: CDR1 LGHDT, CDR2 YNNKEL (reference sequence). The CDR3 covers 17 residues. Trimming shortened V by 5 bases and J by 4 bases, and 23 bases separated the two germline ends. The CDR3 DNA sequence: TGTGCCAGCAGCGAACGGGTCGGGGGTCAGCACGCCTATGGCTACACCTTC. This sequence encodes CASSERVGGQHAYGYTF.

The genes are TRBV5-5 and TRBJ2-7; D unresolved. There are 12 residues in the CDR3. Trimming shortened V by 4 bases and J by 4 bases, and 9 bases separated the two germline ends. Germline loops: CDR1 SGHKS, CDR2 YYEKEE (reference sequence). The CDR3 nucleotides read TGTGCCAGCAGCCCATCCTATTACGAGCAGTACTTC. Its translation: CASSPSYYEQYF.